Following are 31 T cell receptor beta chains from one sample sequenced in a study of blood T cells in healthy people across ages. The authors ran a second PCR of about 6 to 11 cycles using a sample-barcoded 5' primer and a J-beta primer mix. One entry per CDR3 protein results from TCRdb running MiXCR on the 5' RACE reads. Of hundreds of thousands of distinct CDR3 sequences listed, 52% are singletons. What was sequenced was blood. These receptors came from a woman over 75 in good health.

Concerning this clonotype itself: A much larger clone lies one base from this, so it may be a read error. V is TRBV9 and J is TRBJ2-1; possibly TRBD2 for D (5 bases). CDR1 SGDLS and CDR2 YYNGEE come from the germline V gene. The CDR3 spans 14 residues. The CDR3 sequence: CASGVASIHNEQFF. The CDR3 DNA follows: TGTGCCAGCGGCGTGGCTAGCATCCACAATGAGCAGTTCTTC.

This clonotype was observed at least ten times. The rearrangement uses TRBV28 and TRBJ2-1; D gene ambiguous. The CDR3 length is 14 residues. CDR1 is MDHEN and CDR2 is SYDVKM in the germline V gene. Trimming removed 8 bases at V and 5 bases at J, with 16 bases between. CDR3 region: CASLGVATNNEQFF. The CDR3 nucleotides are TGTGCCAGCCTTGGGGTAGCCACAAACAATGAGCAGTTCTTC.

The rearrangement links TRBV2 to TRBJ1-4, with no clear D. V was pared by 7 bases and J by 8 bases, with 17 bases between. The CDR3 sequence is 14 residues long. Germline CDR1 and CDR2: SNHLY and FYNNEI. DNA of the CDR3: TGTGCCAGCAACCCTGTGTTCAAGGCGGAAAAACTGTTTTTT. Translated, it gives CASNPVFKAEKLFF.

This clonotype was seen at least ten times. A much bigger clone sits one base away, suggesting this may be a read error. The V call is TRBV6-6, the J call TRBJ1-2; weak D call: TRBD1 (6 bases). The CDR3 loop spans 14 amino acids. Germline lookup yields CDR1 MNHNY and CDR2 SVGAGI (reference sequence). CDR3 DNA: TGTGCCAGCAGTGACTCTGGGGACACCTATGGCTACACCTTC. Its protein product is CASSDSGDTYGYTF.

In this sample, this clonotype turned up many times. The chain combines TRBV30 with TRBJ2-7; 7 bases line up with TRBD1. Losses at the gene ends were 2 bases for V and 1 base for J; bases not matched to a gene: 5. The CDR3 totals 14 residues. Germline CDR1 and CDR2: GTSNPN and SVGIG (reference sequence). The CDR3 DNA reads TGTGCCTGGAGTTTCGGGACAGCTTCCTACGAGCAGTACTTC. This translates into CAWSFGTASYEQYF.

V is TRBV9 and J is TRBJ2-1; 10 bases map to TRBD1. The ends lost 3 bases at V and 8 bases at J; junction bases unmatched: 5. Germline V gene sequence: CDR1 SGDLS, CDR2 YYNGEE. The CDR3 length is 14 residues. CDR3 in amino acids: CASSARQGADEQFF. The CDR3 DNA reads TGTGCCAGCAGCGCACGACAGGGGGCGGATGAGCAGTTCTTC.

The V gene is TRBV20-1, the J gene TRBJ1-2; 9 bases line up with TRBD1. The J segment lost 7 bases and the V segment lost 7 bases, leaving 10 bases of the junction unmatched. The CDR3 is 13 amino acids. Germline V lookup: CDR1 DFQATT, CDR2 SNEGSKA (reference sequence). CDR3 sequence reads: CSGPGQGISGYTF. The DNA of the CDR3 is TGCAGTGGCCCGGGACAGGGTATATCTGGCTACACCTTC.

V and J are TRBV20-1 and TRBJ2-5; possible D gene TRBD2, 6 bases. The tail of the sequence fits TRBJ2-4 better, so the J call may be wrong. Germline V gene lookup returns CDR1 DFQATT and CDR2 SNEGSKA (reference sequence). The CDR3 has 14 residues. As DNA, the CDR3 is TGCAGTGCTAGAGAAATCTCGGGGGAGAACATTCAGTACTTC. Protein: CSAREISGENIQYF.

The chain uses TRBV4-1 and TRBJ2-3; D is unclear. CDR1 is MGHRA and CDR2 is YSYEKL in the germline V gene. This CDR3 has 14 amino acids. Trimming left V 3 bases short and J 1 base short, with 8 bases between. As DNA, the CDR3 is TGCGCCAGCAGCCATCTTGAGCGCACAGATACGCAGTATTTT. This sequence encodes CASSHLERTDTQYF.

This clonotype was observed a few times. This chain uses TRBV5-1 with TRBJ1-4; D is ambiguous. Germline CDR1 is SGHRS and CDR2 is YFSETQ. V was cut by 4 bases and J by 8 bases, with 21 bases left in between. CDR3 length equals 16 residues. The CDR3 sequence: CASSRGPGGAGEKLFF. The CDR3 DNA sequence: TGCGCCAGCAGCCGAGGCCCCGGCGGCGCCGGGGAAAAACTGTTTTTT.

This clonotype has only a few counts. The CDR3 sequence: CASSYSRGQIYEQYF. Here the CDR3 DNA reads TGTGCCAGCAGTTACTCGAGGGGACAGATATACGAGCAGTACTTC. This rearrangement joins TRBV6-5 to TRBJ2-7; 7 bases line up with TRBD1. V shed 0 bases and J 4 bases; nucleotides not matched to a gene: 6. Germline CDR1 MNHEY, CDR2 SVGAGI. This CDR3 region has 15 residues.

This clonotype occurred a few times. The V gene is TRBV7-8, the J gene TRBJ2-2; possible D gene TRBD1, 5 bases. The CDR3 loop spans 15 amino acids. Trimming took 2 bases from V and 4 from J, leaving 11 bases between them. Looked up from germline, CDR1 is SGHVS and CDR2 is FQNEAQ. CDR3 coding DNA: TGTGCCAGCAGCTTAAAGGGGATAGTCACCGGGGAGCTGTTTTTT. It encodes CASSLKGIVTGELFF.

This clonotype was seen ten or more times. V gene TRBV5-1 combines with J gene TRBJ2-1; D ambiguous. This CDR3 has 14 residues. Looked up from germline, CDR1 is SGHRS and CDR2 is YFSETQ. Trimming removed 6 bases at V and 0 bases at J, with 10 bases between. The CDR3 protein is CASKEMSSYNEQFF. The DNA of the CDR3 is TGCGCCAGCAAGGAGATGAGCTCCTACAATGAGCAGTTCTTC.

This clonotype was seen more than once but under ten times. The J gene is TRBJ2-3, the V gene TRBV5-6; D is perhaps TRBD1 (6 bases). Germline values: CDR1 SGHDT, CDR2 YYEEEE. V gave up 2 bases and J gave up 3 bases, with 13 bases separating them. The CDR3 spans 15 residues. The CDR3 sequence is CASSFGQGWTDTQYF. The CDR3, as DNA: TGTGCCAGCAGCTTCGGGCAGGGGTGGACAGATACGCAGTATTTT.

Details on this clonotype: The junction departs from germline at one end; a sequencing error may be responsible. V usage is TRBV10-3 and J usage is TRBJ2-2, with TRBD1 matching over 9 bases. This CDR3 region has 14 residues. Germline V gives CDR1 ENHRY, CDR2 SYGVKD. CDR3 nucleotide sequence: TGTGCCACCCGGGACAGGGAAGACACCGAGGAGCTGTTTTTT. It encodes CATRDREDTEELFF.

The genes are TRBV7-2 and TRBJ2-3; tentatively, D is TRBD2 (6 bases). V was trimmed by 2 bases and J by 2 bases, leaving 17 bases between them. The CDR3 consists of 17 residues. From germline, CDR1 is SGHTA and CDR2 FQGNSA. The CDR3 nucleotides are TGTGCCAGCAGCTTACAACCGTGGGACTCCTACACAGATACGCAGTATTTT. This sequence encodes CASSLQPWDSYTDTQYF.

This chain joins TRBV25-1 and TRBJ2-5; no definite D call. The end of the DNA is better explained by TRBJ2-4, so the J call may be wrong. The CDR3 spans 11 residues. The germline V gene encodes CDR1 MGHDK and CDR2 SYGVNS. In DNA form, the CDR3 reads TGTGCCAGCAGTGATAGAAGCATTCAGTACTTC. Translating gives CASSDRSIQYF.

This clonotype was observed a few times. The chain carries TRBV24-1 and TRBJ2-6; D call uncertain. The CDR3 length is 14 residues. In germline, CDR1 is KGHDR, CDR2 SFDVKD. Trimming removed 4 bases at V and 0 bases at J, with 3 bases between. CDR3 coding DNA: TGTGCCACCAGTGACCACTCTGGGGCCAACGTCCTGACTTTC. It specifies CATSDHSGANVLTF.

On this clonotype: It may be a read error: a sequence one base away is much more abundant. The rearrangement links TRBV11-2 to TRBJ2-7, with 8 bases matching TRBD2. The J call may be mistaken, given a closer DNA end match to TRBJ2-5. The CDR3 runs 17 residues. The germline gives CDR1 SGHAT, CDR2 FQNNGV. CDR3 bases: TGTGTCAGCAGCTTAGATTACCGAGCGGGAGATATGGAGACCCAGTACTTC. Amino acids: CVSSLDYRAGDMETQYF.

Points on this clonotype: Being one base from a much bigger clone, this may be a read error. The rearrangement uses TRBV12-3 or TRBV12-4 and TRBJ2-3, with D perhaps TRBD2 (6 bases). V lost 1 base and J lost 4, with 12 bases in between. The CDR3 is made up of 15 amino acids. The CDR3 nucleotides read TGTGCCAGCAGTTTAGGTCCGTCTAGCGCAGATACGCAGTATTTT. Its protein is CASSLGPSSADTQYF.

The table lists this clonotype with a count of one. V and J are TRBV4-2 and TRBJ1-2, with D perhaps TRBD1 (6 bases). Per the germline V gene, CDR1 is LGHNA and CDR2 is YNFKEQ. This CDR3 is built from 17 residues. Trimming took 1 base from V and 4 from J, leaving 19 bases between them. The CDR3 coding sequence is TGTGCCAGCAGCCAAGCCGAACCCGCAGGGGTCCGCTATGGCTACACCTTC. It encodes CASSQAEPAGVRYGYTF.

V usage is TRBV20-1 and J usage is TRBJ2-4, with D possibly called TRBD1 or TRBD2 (5 bases each). The J call may be mistaken, given a closer DNA end match to TRBJ2-7. CDR3 length: 13 residues. Per the germline V gene, CDR1 is DFQATT and CDR2 is SNEGSKA (reference sequence). The CDR3 sequence: CSARFWGTYEQYF. The CDR3, as DNA: TGCAGTGCCCGGTTCTGGGGGACCTACGAGCAGTACTTC.

The chain carries TRBV7-2 and TRBJ1-6, with D unresolved. The CDR3 sequence is 14 residues long. V shed 5 bases and J shed 9 bases, with 14 bases lying between them. In germline, CDR1 is SGHTA, CDR2 FQGNSA. The CDR3 loop is CASSPRAGSSPLHF. The CDR3 DNA reads as TGTGCCAGCAGCCCACGGGCGGGAAGTTCACCCCTCCACTTT.

This clonotype has ten or more counts. This clone may be a read error of a much larger clone one base away. V usage is TRBV6-6 and J usage is TRBJ2-1, with D unresolved. Germline V lookup: CDR1 MNHNY, CDR2 SVGAGI (reference sequence). This CDR3 has 14 amino acids. The V end lost 2 bases, the J end lost 8 bases, and 13 bases lay between the germline ends. The CDR3 reads CASSYARTADEQFF. CDR3 nucleotides: TGTGCCAGCAGTTACGCTAGAACCGCGGATGAGCAGTTCTTC.

V gene TRBV20-1 combines with J gene TRBJ2-5, with 16 bases identical to TRBD2. The J segment lost 11 bases and the V segment lost 5 bases, leaving 14 bases of the junction unmatched. Germline V CDR1 and CDR2: DFQATT, SNEGSKA (reference sequence). There are 16 residues in the CDR3. This chain's CDR3 is CSAHGTSGRGYNEQYF. In DNA form, the CDR3 reads TGCAGTGCTCATGGGACTAGCGGGAGGGGATACAATGAGCAGTACTTC.

The V call is TRBV20-1, the J call TRBJ1-6; possible D gene TRBD1, 6 bases. V dropped 3 bases and J dropped 7 bases, with 13 bases sitting between them. This CDR3 contains 14 residues. Germline CDR1 reads DFQATT; CDR2 reads SNEGSKA (reference sequence). As DNA, the CDR3 is TGCAGTGCTAGTCAGAGGACAGACAATTCACCCCTCCACTTT. Amino acids: CSASQRTDNSPLHF.

This clonotype was counted many times. The CDR3 DNA reads as TGTGCCAGCAGCTTATACAGCGGGGGAACAGATACGCAGTATTTT. Its translation: CASSLYSGGTDTQYF. The rearrangement joins TRBV7-3 to TRBJ2-3; 8 nucleotides match TRBD2. V dropped 2 bases and J dropped 3; count of bases not matched to a gene: 4. CDR1 SGHTA and CDR2 FQGTGA come from the germline V gene. The CDR3 loop spans 15 amino acids.

This clonotype was counted a few times. This sequence joins TRBV5-1 and TRBJ2-2; TRBD1 might be the D (6 bases). Germline CDR1 SGHRS, CDR2 YFSETQ. The CDR3 loop spans 14 amino acids. The ends were cut back, 10 bases at V and 0 bases at J, with 13 bases in the middle. The CDR3 region is CAGRQETNTGELFF. CDR3 bases: TGCGCCGGACGACAGGAGACGAACACCGGGGAGCTGTTTTTT. The full variable domain, with the rest looked up from reference TRBV5-1 and TRBJ2-2, is KAGVTQTPRYLIKTRGQQVTLSCSPISGHRSVSWYQQTPGQGLQFLFEYFSETQRNKGNFPGRFSGRQFSNSRSEMNVSTLELGDSALYLCAGRQETNTGELFFGEGSRLTVL.

This clonotype appeared a few times. The chain is built from TRBV5-1 and TRBJ2-2; a possible D gene is TRBD1 (5 bases). This CDR3 spans 16 amino acids. V lost 0 bases and J 2 bases, leaving 11 bases between the germline ends. Germline V gene sequence: CDR1 SGHRS, CDR2 YFSETQ. CDR3 coding DNA: TGCGCCAGCAGCTTGGGACAGAGATCAAACACCGGGGAGCTGTTTTTT. Amino acids: CASSLGQRSNTGELFF.

Comment on this clonotype: A much bigger clone sits one base away, suggesting this may be a read error. The chain has TRBV28 and TRBJ2-1; D may be TRBD2 (6 bases). The germline gives CDR1 MDHEN, CDR2 SYDVKM. The V gene lost 5 bases and the J gene lost 7 bases, with 15 bases spanning the gap. The CDR3 runs 14 residues. The CDR3 is CASSVASVRNEQFF. Here the CDR3 DNA reads TGTGCCAGCAGTGTGGCTAGCGTCAGGAATGAGCAGTTCTTC.

With respect to this clonotype: Since a far larger clone is one base different, this is likely a read error. The J gene is TRBJ2-3, the V gene TRBV5-1; D gene unclear. This CDR3 has 12 residues. Germline V gene data show CDR1 as SGHRS and CDR2 as YFSETQ. The CDR3 sequence is CASSVRTVTQYF. CDR3 sequence (DNA): TGCGCCAGCAGCGTCCGCACAGTTACGCAGTATTTT.